These 12 T cell receptor beta chains originate from one sample sequenced in a study of OX40 agonist ivuxolimab in advanced cancers. The data were produced by immunoSEQ multiplex PCR, yet TCRdb's version contains in-frame clones alone and is incomplete. The table lists more than 100,000 clones, about nine tenths of them singletons. This material consisted of CD4+ or CD8+ T cells sorted from blood, taken in a trial of the OX40 agonist ivuxolimab. The receptors were sampled from an adult with an advanced solid tumor such as melanoma, head and neck, liver or kidney cancer.

The chain links TRBV7-2 to TRBJ1-6, with 8 bases fitting TRBD1. The junction had 8 bases not matched to a gene; V was cut back by 2 bases and J by 5 bases. Germline CDR1 reads SGHTA; CDR2 reads FQGNSA. The length of the CDR3 is 17 residues. CDR3 nucleotide sequence: TGTGCCAGCAGCTTACCCGCCGGACAGGGAGATAATTCACCCCTCCACTTT. Translated: CASSLPAGQGDNSPLHF. Drawing the rest from reference TRBV7-2 and TRBJ1-6, the complete variable domain is GAGVSQSPSNKVTEKGKDVELRCDPISGHTALYWYRQSLGQGLEFLIYFQGNSAPDKSGLPSDRFSAERTGGSVSTLTIQRTQQEDSAVYLCASSLPAGQGDNSPLHFGNGTRLTVT.

The rearrangement uses TRBV7-9 and TRBJ2-2; D is tentatively TRBD1 or TRBD2 (6 bases each). The CDR3 runs to 14 residues. Trimming took off 11 bases at V and 0 bases at J, with 13 bases between the two ends. Germline-derived CDR1 and CDR2 are SEHNR and FQNEAQ (reference sequence). CDR3 nucleotide sequence: TGTGCCGTCCGCGGGACAACGAACACCGGGGAGCTGTTTTTT. It translates to CAVRGTTNTGELFF.

V and J are TRBV15 and TRBJ1-1, with D possibly TRBD1 on 6 matching bases. The germline V gene has CDR1 LNHNV and CDR2 YYDKDF (reference sequence). V was clipped by 1 base and J by 11 bases, with 17 bases between them. The CDR3 spans 14 residues. CDR3 sequence reads: CATSRVGHGSEAFF. In DNA form, the CDR3 reads TGTGCCACCAGCAGAGTGGGACACGGCAGCGAGGCTTTCTTT.

The chain has TRBV4-3 and TRBJ1-3; D remains ambiguous. This CDR3 has 15 residues. Deletions cut 1 base from V and 0 bases from J, with 7 bases between. Germline V gene data show CDR1 as LGHNA and CDR2 as YSLEER. CDR3 bases: TGCGCCAGCAGCCAAGGAAGGCTCTCTGGAAACACCATATATTTT. Its protein product is CASSQGRLSGNTIYF.

This clone was recorded only once. The chain combines TRBV5-1 with TRBJ2-7, with 9 bases fitting TRBD1. The CDR3 loop spans 15 amino acids. CDR1 is SGHRS, CDR2 YFSETQ, per germline. V shed 0 bases, J shed 6 bases, and the junction held 7 bases outside the gene matches. The CDR3, as DNA: TGCGCCAGCAGCTTGGTAGGGACAGGGTCGAGCGAGCAGTACTTC. It specifies CASSLVGTGSSEQYF.

This clone was seen once. Here the CDR3 DNA reads TGTGCCAGCTCCTCGGGGGTGAGAAGGGAAAGAACTAACTATGGCTACACCTTC. It is translated as CASSSGVRRERTNYGYTF. The chain is built from TRBV28 and TRBJ1-2; TRBD1 is a possible D gene (5 bases). CDR1 and CDR2 (germline): MDHEN, SYDVKM. This CDR3 comprises 18 residues. The ends were cut back, 8 bases at V and 0 bases at J, with 25 bases in the middle.

J is TRBJ2-5 and V is TRBV19; TRBD2 aligns across 11 bases. Germline V gene lookup returns CDR1 LNHDA and CDR2 SQIVND (reference sequence). CDR3 length equals 16 residues. J was trimmed by 5 bases and V by 5 bases; bases with no gene match: 10. CDR3 protein: CASSYLAGGGPETQYF. As DNA, the CDR3 is TGTGCCAGTAGTTATCTAGCGGGAGGAGGCCCTGAGACCCAGTACTTC. The entire variable domain, with the rest obtained from reference TRBV19 and TRBJ2-5, is as follows: DGGITQSPKYLFRKEGQNVTLSCEQNLNHDAMYWYRQDPGQGLRLIYYSQIVNDFQKGDIAEGYSVSREKKESFPLTVTSAQKNPTAFYLCASSYLAGGGPETQYFGPGTRLLVL.

This chain links TRBV2 with TRBJ2-1, with 13 bases aligning to TRBD2. The CDR3 runs 16 residues. The V gene's germline CDR1 is SNHLY and CDR2 FYNNEI. Trimming took 4 bases from V and 7 from J; bases not matched to a gene: 7. The CDR3 loop reads CASSGAGTSGENEQFF. CDR3 coding DNA: TGTGCCAGCAGTGGTGCCGGGACTAGCGGGGAGAATGAGCAGTTCTTC.

The chain is built from TRBV28 and TRBJ1-2, with D tentatively TRBD1 (6 bases). V lost 6 bases, J lost 3 bases, and 17 bases lay in between. The germline gives CDR1 MDHEN, CDR2 SYDVKM. The CDR3 sequence is 15 residues long. The CDR3 coding sequence is TGTGCCAGCAGCCTGGGGGGCGCACGGGACTATGGCTACACCTTC. The encoded protein is CASSLGGARDYGYTF.

V usage is TRBV28 and J usage is TRBJ1-5; D uncertain. Trimming shortened V by 8 bases and J by 4 bases, and 18 bases separated the two germline ends. The CDR3 totals 15 residues. CDR1 and CDR2 (germline): MDHEN, SYDVKM. The chain's CDR3 is CASLIAPSGNQPQHF. As DNA, the CDR3 is TGTGCCAGCCTTATAGCTCCCTCCGGAAATCAGCCCCAGCATTTT.

The chain employs TRBV6-4 and TRBJ2-3; 7 nucleotides match TRBD2. The CDR3 has 14 amino acids. The V and J ends lost 3 bases and 5 bases, in that order; junction bases with no gene match: 5. Germline-derived CDR1 and CDR2 are MRHNA and SNTAGT. This CDR3 is CASSEGGSRDTQYF. DNA of the CDR3: TGTGCCAGCAGTGAGGGCGGGAGCCGAGATACGCAGTATTTT.

V and J are TRBV10-2 and TRBJ2-2; D may be TRBD2 (5 bases). Germline loops: CDR1 WSHSY, CDR2 SAAADI. V shed 3 bases and J shed 3 bases, with 14 bases lying between them. This CDR3 has 16 amino acids. CDR3 amino acids: CASSDWGDGDTGELFF. In DNA form, the CDR3 reads TGCGCCAGCAGTGATTGGGGAGACGGGGACACCGGGGAGCTGTTTTTT.